The present TCR beta chain was sequenced within a study of cytomegalovirus exposure and HLA in healthy donors (TCRdb year 2017). As for the study more broadly: An earlier analysis of about 530 of the donors reported 250 to 350 Gb of sequence data and around 100 million unique TCR beta sequences obtained from approximately 180 million T cells. To study patterns of TCR occurrence, a later analysis re-analyzed previously published TCR beta repertoires from 650 to 750 donors and added high-resolution HLA genotyping. HLA typing covered class I and class II loci at four-digit resolution. A later genetic analysis took genome-wide SNP genotypes for 398 of the 666 donors and used that subset as a discovery cohort. In an earlier analysis of a few hundred of the donors, high-throughput TCR beta sequencing was used to judge whether each TCR beta V gene segment behaved as functional or pseudogenic. Of the roughly 400 genotyped donors, about 84% fell in the genetic ancestry cluster associated with self-reported Caucasian donors. The study was designed to test whether signatures of past pathogen exposure could be identified by cataloging public T cell receptors. Among about 390 genotyped donors of the cohort, an average of about 240,000 unique TCR beta nucleotide sequences were sequenced per donor, around 18% of them non-productive. In addition to the first cohort of roughly 670 subjects, a separate validation cohort of 120 different subjects was used. Using immunosequencing, the study profiled T cell repertoires from 500 to 800 subjects and related those repertoires to cytomegalovirus serostatus. Every repertoire in the discovery cohort had been generated on one and the same sequencing platform. High-throughput TCR immunosequencing, statistical association of individual TCRs with disease status, and machine learning were combined to predict cytomegalovirus infection status. The number of donors typed differed by locus, with roughly 620-630 for A, B, C, DRB1 and DQB1, 522 for DQA1, 600 to 610 for DPA1, and roughly 450 for DPB1. A handful of DR-DQ haplotypes were handled as single units for association and clustering because linkage in the cohort was strong. Rather than using new phenotypic data, the later analysis identified candidate immune exposures from TCR beta sequences and from how often those sequences occurred across donors. Donor age, sex, ethnicity and CMV serostatus were compiled alongside the repertoire data. An early release covering roughly 600 HLA-typed donors comprised approximately 290 gigabases of sequencing data and roughly 86 million unique TCR sequences. The research as a whole found: A total of roughly 160 TCR beta chains were listed by the study as associated with cytomegalovirus. Several of the top co-occurrence clusters appeared to be linked to parvovirus B19, influenza, CMV and Epstein-Barr virus, according to a later analysis. The sequencing pipeline was judged likely to have produced a cluster of highly shared sequence variants as a technical artifact. Because some donors lacked HLA typing at each locus, the association tests relied only on the typed subset. According to a later genetic analysis, donors in an Asian-associated ancestry cluster had fewer N-insertions in productive TCRs than the approximately 650-donor mean. Sequencing depth was assumed to be roughly uniform across donors in the presence/absence analyses, though that assumption may not hold. In vitro tests confirmed that three of the cytomegalovirus-associated TCR beta chains recognize cytomegalovirus antigens. When HLA alleles, especially DR and DQ, strongly co-occurred, attributing TCR associations to individual alleles was difficult. Only TCR beta chains were sequenced in this cohort, and the absence of alpha or paired-chain data limited detectable features. Most TCR sequences were observed very rarely across donors, whereas some public TCRs were present in many individuals. In a later analysis, the rate of TCR association differed among HLA loci, with DRB1 alleles having the most associated TCRs and HLA-C alleles having the fewest. The classifier was reported to diagnose cytomegalovirus status with high specificity and sensitivity in both the original cohort and the validation cohort. Broadly in line with IMGT annotations, most TCR beta V segments showed up in productive rearrangements about 87% or about 30% of the time in an earlier analysis of approximately 600 of the donors. In a later analysis, 16,951 TCR beta sequences were associated with specific HLA alleles at a false discovery rate of 0.05. For the cohort, immune exposure information was limited to CMV serostatus. Linkage disequilibrium might explain the correlated functional status among segregating V segments, but an unknown experimental factor could not be excluded. A later analysis found that most CMV-associated TCR beta chains appeared HLA-restricted, with HLA associations seemingly driven largely by CMV exposure. The authors suggested that the approach could potentially be extended to other disease states and immunological phenotypes. In a later genetic analysis, a missense DCLRE1C variant was associated with V-gene and J-gene trimming of TCR beta chains, and the association was replicated in an independent cohort. A further reported finding was that TCR beta sequences accurately predicted the HLA-A and HLA-B alleles for most subjects in the first cohort. Compared with equally common non-associated chains, HLA-associated TCR beta chains in a later analysis were more clonally expanded and had lower generation probabilities. Some IMGT-functional V segments, including TRBV6-2 and TRBV6-3, could not be told apart with the 87-base-pair reads, so those segments were excluded. The earlier analysis of 450 to 700 of the donors excluded over 15 rarely observed V segments, including chromosome 9 orphons, because counts were too low.

The cohort consisted of more than 650 healthy bone marrow donors. At the time of sampling, every cohort member was nominally healthy, though immune exposures that went unrecorded were likely present. The donor was CMV seronegative and was included in the group of 352 seronegative cohort members. A peripheral blood sample was provided by each donor, and peripheral blood mononuclear cells were used for TCR beta sequencing. The Qiagen DNeasy Blood Extraction Kit was used to extract genomic DNA from the blood cell samples. The library was generated by the immunoSEQ multiplex PCR assay. A mixture of 60 forward primers for TCR Vbeta segments and 13 reverse primers for TCR Jbeta segments was used in the multiplex PCR. A multiplex PCR assay on genomic DNA amplified the CDR3 region of rearranged TCR beta genes. On the Illumina HiSeq System, the amplified TCR beta libraries were sequenced as 87-base-pair reads. Regarding the original processing steps: A later analysis counted approximately 74 million unique TCR beta chains across the 550 to 700 repertoires, and around 9.9 million of these chains were shared by at least two donors. Raw reads were error-corrected and collapsed into unique sequences by a nearest-neighbor algorithm in which closely related sequences were merged to remove PCR and sequencing errors. To assign V, D and J gene segments, CDR3 sequences were aligned to IMGT reference sequences. For a sequence to be retained, a match of at least six nucleotides was required to both a V gene segment and a J gene segment. Rearrangements were classified as productive when the CDR3 lacked stop codons and remained in frame with V and J, and all other rearrangements were classified as non-productive. CDR3 was defined by IMGT convention, running from the second conserved V-encoded cysteine to the conserved J-encoded phenylalanine. Sequences without an unambiguous match to a single V gene segment were excluded from the earlier analysis of almost 600 of the donors. An earlier analysis of fewer than 750 of the donors called V segments functional above 56.7% productive rearrangements and segregating when the between-donor standard deviation exceeded 5%. To diagnose cytomegalovirus status from the catalog of TCR beta chain sequences, a statistical classification framework was built. In a later analysis, TCR nucleotide sequences were compared against IMGT/GENE-DB human TR gene sequences so that V and J genes could be assigned. In a later analysis, CDR3 sequences and most-parsimonious VDJ recombination scenarios were assigned using the TCRdist pipeline. A later analysis defined each TCR beta chain by its CDR3 amino acid sequence plus V-gene family, and excluded reads lacking a unique V-gene family. In a later analysis, 450 to 600 highly shared, low-generation-probability nucleotide sequences were removed to address suspected cross-contamination and a sequencing artifact. For each public chain, a later analysis derived a clonal expansion index from normalized ranks of inferred template counts within each repertoire. A later analysis computed generation probabilities with a VDJ recombination model fitted to out-of-frame rearrangements, and checked the results against IGoR. In a later analysis, TCR-TCR, TCR-HLA and TCR-CMV co-occurrence was scored with hypergeometric tests, and a repertoire-size bias correction was applied to TCR pairs. A later analysis estimated false discovery rates by permuting HLA or CMV assignments 20 times. In a later analysis, co-occurring TCRs were grouped using DBSCAN, with TCRdist sequence similarity added in when clustering inside HLA-allele-positive subsets. For co-occurrence clustering, repertoires with fewer than 30,000 or more than 120,000 public chains were excluded, along with five or six repertoires with anomalous nucleotide sharing. Here the immuneACCESS table is served through TCRdb, limited to in-frame sequences with V and J called. Missing clones are a known gap in these copies; in checked studies unresolved V genes cover under half, and the rest lacks a known reason. The V and J calls and clone size were taken over from that table, and D and trimming were inferred from the DNA. The sample has about 73,000 clones on record, 80% of them singletons. The top ten clones comprise about 1.1% of the sample.

This clone was counted a single time. Its target antigen remains unknown. Base-call qualities are not available, and no considerably larger clone is one nucleotide away. The CDR3 runs 15 amino acids, cysteine and phenylalanine included. The kept DNA is CDR3 alone, 45 bases in frame from the first base. CDR1 SGHAT and CDR2 FQNNGV are derived from the germline V gene. Trimming removed 4 bases from V and 5 bases from J, leaving 15 bases between the germline ends. The specimen was PBMCs. The receptor was isolated from a male donor in good health and CMV-seronegative. Rearrangement joined TRBV11-2 to TRBJ2-1; TRBD2 could be the D gene, as 6 bases match. The nucleotide sequence is given as TGTGCCAGCAGCTCTGAACCCGGCGGGAACAATGAGCAGTTCTTC. This codes for CASSSEPGGNNEQFF. Where the CDR3 stops, the reference TRBV11-2 and TRBJ2-1 genes take over; the full variable domain is EAGVAQSPRYKIIEKRQSVAFWCNPISGHATLYWYQQILGQGPKLLIQFQNNGVVDDSQLPKDRFSAERLKGVDSTLKIQPAKLEDSAVYLCASSSEPGGNNEQFFGPGTRLTVL.